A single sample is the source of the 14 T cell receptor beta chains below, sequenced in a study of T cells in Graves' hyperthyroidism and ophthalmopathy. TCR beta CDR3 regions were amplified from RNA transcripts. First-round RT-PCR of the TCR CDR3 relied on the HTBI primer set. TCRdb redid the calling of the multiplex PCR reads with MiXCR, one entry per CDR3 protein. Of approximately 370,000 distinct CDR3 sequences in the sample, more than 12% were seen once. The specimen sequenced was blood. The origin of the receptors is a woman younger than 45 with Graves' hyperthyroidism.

The CDR3 protein is CASSLTGQTTYEQFF. In nucleotides, the CDR3 is TGTGCCAGCAGCTTAACTGGACAGACTACCTACGAGCAGTTCTTC. The rearrangement links TRBV7-8 to TRBJ2-1, with D perhaps matching TRBD1 (6 bases). The V end lost 2 bases, the J end lost 10 bases, and 18 bases lay between the germline ends. Germline CDR1 and CDR2: SGHVS and FQNEAQ. CDR3 size: 15 residues.

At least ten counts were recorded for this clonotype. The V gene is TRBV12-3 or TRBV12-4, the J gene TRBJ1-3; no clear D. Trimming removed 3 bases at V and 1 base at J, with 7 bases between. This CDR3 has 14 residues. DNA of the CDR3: TGTGCCAGCAGTTTTTGGCATTCTGGAAACACCATATATTTT. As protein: CASSFWHSGNTIYF.

CDR3 residues: CASSVGANHGYTF. CDR3 coding DNA: TGTGCCAGCAGCGTGGGCGCGAACCATGGCTACACCTTC. The chain is built from TRBV2 and TRBJ1-2; no clear D gene. Trimming took off 6 bases at V and 6 bases at J, with 14 bases between the two ends. Germline assignment: CDR1 SNHLY and CDR2 FYNNEI. This CDR3 has 13 residues.

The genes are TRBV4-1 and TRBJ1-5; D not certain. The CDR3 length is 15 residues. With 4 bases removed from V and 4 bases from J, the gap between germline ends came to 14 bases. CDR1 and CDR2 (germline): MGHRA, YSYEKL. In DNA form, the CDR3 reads TGCGCCAGCAGCCTAGAGGAGGGAGGAAATCAGCCCCAGCATTTT. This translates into CASSLEEGGNQPQHF.

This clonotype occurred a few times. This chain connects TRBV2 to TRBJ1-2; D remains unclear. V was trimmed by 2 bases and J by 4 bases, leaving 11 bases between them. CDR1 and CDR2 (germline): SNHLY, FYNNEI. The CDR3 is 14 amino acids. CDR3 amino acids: CASSERQASYGYTF. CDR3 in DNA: TGTGCCAGCAGTGAACGCCAGGCCTCCTATGGCTACACCTTC.

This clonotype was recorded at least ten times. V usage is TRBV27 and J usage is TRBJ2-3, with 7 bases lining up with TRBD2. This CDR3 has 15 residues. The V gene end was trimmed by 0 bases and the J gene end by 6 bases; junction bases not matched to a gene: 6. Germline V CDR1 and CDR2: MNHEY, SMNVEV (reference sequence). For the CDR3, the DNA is TGTGCCAGCAGTTTATCGGCGGGAGTGTTTGATACGCAGTATTTT. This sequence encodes CASSLSAGVFDTQYF.

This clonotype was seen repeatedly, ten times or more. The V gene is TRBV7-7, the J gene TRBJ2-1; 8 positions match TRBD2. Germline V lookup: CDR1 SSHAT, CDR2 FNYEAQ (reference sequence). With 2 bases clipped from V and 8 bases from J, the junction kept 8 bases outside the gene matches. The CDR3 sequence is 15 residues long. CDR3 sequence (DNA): TGTGCCAGCAGCTTACAAGCGGGAGAGTGGGATGAGCAGTTCTTC. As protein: CASSLQAGEWDEQFF. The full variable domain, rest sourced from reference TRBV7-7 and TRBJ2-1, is GAGVSQSPRYKVTKRGQDVTLRCDPISSHATLYWYQQALGQGPEFLTYFNYEAQPDKSGLPSDRFSAERPEGSISTLTIQRTEQRDSAMYRCASSLQAGEWDEQFFGPGTRLTVL.

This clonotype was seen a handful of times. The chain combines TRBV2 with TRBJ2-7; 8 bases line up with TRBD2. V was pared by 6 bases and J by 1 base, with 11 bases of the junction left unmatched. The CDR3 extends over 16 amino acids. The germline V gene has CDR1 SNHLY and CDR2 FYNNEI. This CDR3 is CASSPGSGRGSYEQYF. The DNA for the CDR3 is TGTGCCAGCAGCCCCGGGAGCGGGAGAGGGTCCTACGAGCAGTACTTC.

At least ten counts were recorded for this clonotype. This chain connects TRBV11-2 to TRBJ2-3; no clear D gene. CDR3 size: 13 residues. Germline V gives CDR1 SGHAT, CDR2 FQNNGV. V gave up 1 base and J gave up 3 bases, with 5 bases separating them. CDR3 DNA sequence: TGTGCCAGCAGCTTAGGGGATACAGATACGCAGTATTTT. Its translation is CASSLGDTDTQYF.

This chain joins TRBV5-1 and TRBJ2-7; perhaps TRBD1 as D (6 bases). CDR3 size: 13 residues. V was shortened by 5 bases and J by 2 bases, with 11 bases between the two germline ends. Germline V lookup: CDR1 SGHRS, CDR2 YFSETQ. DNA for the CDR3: TGCGCCAGCAGGAAAGGGACACCCTACGAGCAGTACTTC. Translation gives CASRKGTPYEQYF.

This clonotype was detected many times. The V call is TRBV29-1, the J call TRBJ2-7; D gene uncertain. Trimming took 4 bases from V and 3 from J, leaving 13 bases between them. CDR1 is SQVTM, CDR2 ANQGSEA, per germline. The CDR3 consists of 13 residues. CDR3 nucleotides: TGCAGCGTTGGCCGGGCCTCGGACTACGAGCAGTACTTC. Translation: CSVGRASDYEQYF.

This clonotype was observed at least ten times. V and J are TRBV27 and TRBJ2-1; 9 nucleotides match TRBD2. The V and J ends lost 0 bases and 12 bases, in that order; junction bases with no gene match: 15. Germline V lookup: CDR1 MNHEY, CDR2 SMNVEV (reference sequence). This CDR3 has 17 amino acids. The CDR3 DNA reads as TGTGCCAGCAGTTTATCTAGCGGGAGCATCGGGTATCGTGGGCAGTTCTTC. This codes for CASSLSSGSIGYRGQFF.

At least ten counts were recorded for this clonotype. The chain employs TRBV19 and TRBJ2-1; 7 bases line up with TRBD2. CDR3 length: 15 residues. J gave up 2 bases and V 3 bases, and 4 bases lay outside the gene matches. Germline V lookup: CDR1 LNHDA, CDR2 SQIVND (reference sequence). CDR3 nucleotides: TGTGCCAGTAGTATGTGGGAGGGACCCTACAATGAGCAGTTCTTC. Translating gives CASSMWEGPYNEQFF.

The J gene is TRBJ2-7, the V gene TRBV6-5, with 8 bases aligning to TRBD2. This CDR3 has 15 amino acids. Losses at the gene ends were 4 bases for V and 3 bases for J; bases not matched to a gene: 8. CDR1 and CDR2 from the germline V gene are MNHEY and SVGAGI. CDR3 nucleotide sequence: TGTGCCAGCAGTTCGAGTAGCGGGGTGCTCTACGAGCAGTACTTC. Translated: CASSSSSGVLYEQYF.